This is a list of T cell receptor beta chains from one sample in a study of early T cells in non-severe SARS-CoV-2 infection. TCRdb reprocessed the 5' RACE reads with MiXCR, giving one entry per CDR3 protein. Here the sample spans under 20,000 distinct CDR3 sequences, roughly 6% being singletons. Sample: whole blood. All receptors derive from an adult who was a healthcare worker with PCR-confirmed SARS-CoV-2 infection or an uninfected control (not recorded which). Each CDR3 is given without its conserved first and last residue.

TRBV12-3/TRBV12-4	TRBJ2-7	ASSPHPSGSEQY
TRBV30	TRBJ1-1	AWISETGNTEAF
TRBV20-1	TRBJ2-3	SGHTGTSGTSTDTQY
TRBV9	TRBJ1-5	ASNRGLSNQPQH
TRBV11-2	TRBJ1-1	ASRQQEGSAF
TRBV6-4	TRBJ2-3	ASSEGRTSTDTQY
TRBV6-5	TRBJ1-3	ASSYSILQGGGGNTIY
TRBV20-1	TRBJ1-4	SARTGFGNEKLF
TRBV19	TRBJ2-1	ASSLAGGPSYNEQF
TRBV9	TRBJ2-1	ASSAGQTTYNEQF
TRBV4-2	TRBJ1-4	ASSQDRIGRKLF
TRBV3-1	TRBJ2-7	ASSPGQGNYEQY
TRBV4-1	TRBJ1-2	ASSQPPKGDYGYT
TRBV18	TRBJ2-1	ASSLGAVYNEQF
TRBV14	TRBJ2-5	ASSQAGQGFRETQY
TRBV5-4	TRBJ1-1	ASSLSRRPEAF
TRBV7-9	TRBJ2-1	ASSLGPGQDYNEQF
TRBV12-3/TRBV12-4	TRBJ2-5	ASLPIASETQY
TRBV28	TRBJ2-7	ASSLWRDRDRAYEQY
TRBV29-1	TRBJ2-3	SVVGTSGTSTDTQY
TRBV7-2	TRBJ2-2	ASSLQGRNTGELF
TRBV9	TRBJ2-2	ASSVESGDTGELF
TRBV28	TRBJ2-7	ASSSLRATYYEQY
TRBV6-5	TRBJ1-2	ASSYSPGGGGYT
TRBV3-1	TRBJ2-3	ASSTLAGPAGSTDTQY
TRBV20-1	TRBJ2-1	SASKASGSRNEQF
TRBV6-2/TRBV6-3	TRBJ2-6	ASSNPIRSGANVLT
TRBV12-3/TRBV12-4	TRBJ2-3	ASSFEQAYTDTQY
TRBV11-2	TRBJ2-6	ASSIKEAGKTGANVLT
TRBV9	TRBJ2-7	ASSVGTEIYEQY
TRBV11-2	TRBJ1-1	ASSLRTVNTEAF
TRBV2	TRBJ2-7	ASSHRGTGNYEQY
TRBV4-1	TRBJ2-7	ASSQVGAEQY
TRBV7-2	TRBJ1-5	ASSLGISNQPQH
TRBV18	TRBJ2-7	ASSPPAGRYEQY
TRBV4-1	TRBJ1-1	ASSHPLNTEAF
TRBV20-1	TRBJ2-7	SARAFGREPYEQY
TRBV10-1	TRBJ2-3	ASSSIAGFGTDTQY
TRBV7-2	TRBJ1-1	ASSLQGHTEAF
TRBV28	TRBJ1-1	ASSLGPGRHENTEAF
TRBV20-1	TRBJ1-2	SASAGTGNYGYT
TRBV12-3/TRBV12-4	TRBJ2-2	ASSLTVGGELF
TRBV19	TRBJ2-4	ASSAGGVIAKNIQY
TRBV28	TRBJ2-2	ASSFPFESNTGELF
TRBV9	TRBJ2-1	ASSVVAWDEQF
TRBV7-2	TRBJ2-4	ASSSIAKNIQY